Listed below are T cell receptor beta chains from one sample, sequenced in a study of CD8 T cells in ankylosing spondylitis. TCRdb processed the 5' RACE reads anew with MiXCR; each CDR3 protein has one entry. Altogether tens of thousands of distinct CDR3 sequences are present, roughly 9% being singletons, with the ten largest covering approximately 29%. The specimen was blood, either unsorted or a sorted T cell fraction (not recorded which). The origin of the receptors is a male donor with ankylosing spondylitis. Both conserved end residues are part of each CDR3. A D gene is named only where the DNA matches it firmly. Clone size is shown for a subset of rows, as once, few, many or a class of expanded clone.

>many|TRBV7-9|TRBJ2-2|NA|15
CASSPPEGVAGELFF
TGTGCCAGCAGCCCACCAGAGGGGGTCGCCGGGGAGCTGTTTTTT
>few|TRBV5-1|TRBJ1-3|NA|15
CASSQGFVSGNTIYF
TGCGCCAGCAGCCAGGGGTTTGTCTCTGGAAACACCATATATTTT
>NA|TRBV4-1|TRBJ2-3|TRBD1|14
CASSPGTEGGTQYF
TGCGCCAGCAGCCCCGGGACAGAGGGCGGTACGCAGTATTTT
>many|TRBV5-1|TRBJ1-1|NA|14
CASSLGGSNTEAFF
TGCGCCAGCAGCTTGGGAGGGTCGAACACTGAAGCTTTCTTT
>NA|TRBV5-1|TRBJ1-1|NA|14
CASRGGTVNTEAFF
TGCGCCAGCAGAGGAGGGACGGTGAACACTGAAGCTTTCTTT
>many|TRBV10-3|TRBJ2-1|TRBD1|11
CANGQGDEQFF
TGTGCCAACGGACAGGGGGATGAGCAGTTCTTC
>many|TRBV27|TRBJ1-6|NA|14
CASGSLVSNSPLHF
TGTGCCAGCGGGAGTCTGGTTTCAAATTCACCCCTCCACTTT
>NA|TRBV14|TRBJ1-1|NA|13
CASSPVMNTEAFF
TGTGCCAGCAGCCCGGTAATGAACACTGAAGCTTTCTTT
>once|TRBV5-4|TRBJ2-2|NA|14
CASSHGHSTGELFF
TGTGCCAGCAGCCATGGACACTCCACCGGGGAGCTGTTTTTT
>few|TRBV11-2|TRBJ2-5|NA|16
CASSPTGGAEQETQYF
TGTGCCAGCAGCCCAACTGGGGGCGCCGAGCAAGAGACCCAGTACTTC
>many|TRBV12-3/TRBV12-4|TRBJ2-1|NA|15
CASSLGLATYNEQFF
TGTGCCAGCAGTTTAGGTTTGGCCACCTACAATGAGCAGTTCTTC
>many|TRBV25-1|TRBJ2-3|NA|13
CASRSDRTDTQYF
TGTGCCAGCAGATCGGACAGAACAGATACGCAGTATTTT
>few|TRBV3-1|TRBJ2-2|NA|16
CASSQEGSSSTGELFF
TGTGCCAGCAGCCAAGAAGGCAGCTCGAGCACCGGGGAGCTGTTTTTT
>NA|TRBV15|TRBJ2-1|TRBD1|17
CATSRDVQGATKNEQFF
TGTGCCACCAGCAGAGATGTACAGGGGGCGACGAAAAATGAGCAGTTCTTC
>few|TRBV24-1|TRBJ1-5|NA|15
CATSRGPDSNQPQHF
TGTGCCACCTCGAGGGGCCCGGATAGCAATCAGCCCCAGCATTTT
>NA|TRBV6-1|TRBJ2-5|TRBD2|14
CASSVGTRAETQYF
TGTGCCAGCAGTGTCGGGACTAGGGCAGAGACCCAGTACTTC
>few|TRBV5-6|TRBJ2-7|NA|16
CASSPRHGPISYEQYF
TGTGCCAGCAGCCCCCGTCACGGGCCAATTTCCTACGAGCAGTACTTC
>many|TRBV20-1|TRBJ2-1|NA|15
CSANFRPSVYNEQFF
TGCAGTGCTAACTTTAGACCCTCAGTCTACAATGAGCAGTTCTTC
>many|TRBV5-1|TRBJ1-6|NA|15
CASSRGREYNSPLHF
TGCGCCAGCAGCCGTGGACGGGAATATAATTCACCCCTCCACTTT
>few|TRBV2|TRBJ2-1|TRBD2|15
CASSGGSGRMDEQFF
TGTGCCAGCAGTGGAGGTAGCGGGAGGATGGATGAGCAGTTCTTC
>NA|TRBV20-1|TRBJ2-4|TRBD1|14
CSARTTGGKNIQYF
TGCAGTGCTCGAACGACAGGGGGTAAAAACATTCAGTACTTC
>NA|TRBV12-3/TRBV12-4|TRBJ2-1|NA|18
CASSLRGQDYLTGNEQFF
TGTGCCAGCAGTTTAAGGGGCCAGGACTACCTTACGGGCAATGAGCAGTTCTTC
>few|TRBV30|TRBJ2-7|NA|13
CAWSSKVTHEQYF
TGTGCCTGGAGCTCCAAGGTCACCCACGAGCAGTACTTC
>many|TRBV6-2/TRBV6-3|TRBJ2-6|NA|15
CASFYSGTGANVLTF
TGTGCCAGCTTCTATTCGGGAACTGGGGCCAACGTCCTGACTTTC
>many|TRBV7-9|TRBJ1-1|TRBD1|13
CASSWTGWSGAFF
TGTGCCAGCAGCTGGACAGGGTGGTCGGGGGCTTTCTTT
>NA|TRBV10-3|TRBJ1-5|NA|15
CAISPEQGSNQPQHF
TGTGCCATCAGCCCAGAACAGGGTAGCAATCAGCCCCAGCATTTT
>few|TRBV7-9|TRBJ2-3|NA|15
CASSPAPGSGDTQYF
TGTGCCAGCAGCCCGGCCCCCGGGTCAGGGGATACGCAGTATTTT
>few|TRBV5-1|TRBJ2-7|TRBD1|18
CASSAGQGAFSDSYEQYF
TGCGCCAGCAGCGCGGGACAGGGGGCGTTTTCGGACTCCTACGAGCAGTACTTC
>many|TRBV29-1|TRBJ2-5|TRBD2|15
CSVPKGGLAGPLEYF
TGCAGCGTTCCCAAGGGGGGACTAGCGGGACCTCTAGAGTACTTC
>few|TRBV19|TRBJ2-1|TRBD2|18
CASTPTDPGLAGVNEQFF
TGTGCCAGTACCCCTACCGACCCAGGACTAGCGGGAGTAAATGAGCAGTTCTTC
>medium-sized|TRBV7-9|TRBJ2-3|TRBD2|15
CASSRRWLAGGAQYF
TGTGCCAGCAGCCGGAGGTGGCTAGCGGGGGGAGCGCAGTATTTT
>NA|TRBV6-1|TRBJ1-5|NA|14
CASSDGLSNQPQHF
TGTGCCAGCAGTGATGGGTTGAGCAATCAGCCCCAGCATTTT
>many|TRBV24-1|TRBJ2-1|TRBD2|15
CATRGGNPSYNEQFF
TGTGCCACCCGGGGGGGGAACCCCTCCTACAATGAGCAGTTCTTC
>many|TRBV6-1|TRBJ2-1|TRBD2|14
CASGVAGGSNEQFF
TGTGCCAGCGGGGTAGCGGGAGGAAGCAATGAGCAGTTCTTC